This T cell receptor (beta chain) was sequenced in a study of early T cells in non-severe SARS-CoV-2 infection (dated by TCRdb to about 2021). About the study as a whole: TCR sequencing used bulk RNA from unsorted whole blood, so alpha and beta chains could not be paired.

CDR1 and CDR2 (MDHEN, SYDVKM) derive from the germline V gene. From its cysteine to its phenylalanine, the CDR3 spans 14 amino acids. Just the 42-base CDR3 DNA is kept, in frame starting at base 1. Trimming costs V 9 bases and J 8 bases, and their ends lie 19 bases apart. Libraries were made using 5' RACE. Sequencing was carried out with a NextSeq 500. To correct for sequencing error and PCR bias, the TCR library protocol tagged individual cDNA molecules with unique molecular identifiers. Both TCR alpha and beta chains were sequenced, and tight co-correlation was observed between alpha and beta sequence abundances in each sample. On the authors' methods: Decombinator V4 was used to annotate the V gene, J gene and CDR3 of the TCR sequences. TCRs were defined as expanded if a significant change between any two time points was detected under a Poisson model with p below 0.0001. TCR abundances were normalised to the total number of TCRs sequenced per sample and expressed as counts per million. MAIT TCRs were defined by TRAV1-2 paired with TRAJ12, TRAJ20 or TRAJ33, and iNKT TCRs by TRAV10 paired with TRAJ18. VDJdb, accessed on 1 November 2021, was searched for TCRs annotated for CMV, EBV and SARS-CoV-2, and TCRs annotated for more than one antigen were excluded. Using fastp at Q25 and MiXCR, TCRdb reprocessed the public reads and kept productive beta chains. Rows are combined by CDR3 protein, so each entry shows the most common genes and DNA. These V and J calls originate from TCRdb's pipeline instead of the authors' own analysis. For this sample there are tens of thousands of distinct CDR3 sequences; around 9% appear just once. Of the sample, roughly 18% falls within the top ten clones.

The study was a case-control design nested within a healthcare worker cohort in London, UK, with weekly nasopharyngeal swab PCR tests and blood sampling. Healthcare workers were recruited during the week of the UK lockdown, between 23 and 31 March 2020, and followed weekly for up to about 16 weeks. What the authors observed across the whole study: VDJdb matching was skewed toward anti-spike CD8 responses, so virus-specific expansions were likely underestimated and private and CD4 specificities were missed.

On this clonotype itself: Its binding antigen is unknown. No quality values exist for individual bases; no much larger clone is one base distant.

This chain is built from TRBV28 and TRBJ1-4, with the D gene uncertain. The material sequenced was whole blood. The TCR sequence derives from an adult who was a healthcare worker with PCR-confirmed SARS-CoV-2 infection or an uninfected control (not recorded which). The sequenced DNA is TGTGCCAGTGAAGATTCCCTCGGCGGGGAAAAACTGTTTTTT. It translates to CASEDSLGGEKLFF.